The T cell receptor beta chain described here comes from a study of T-cell memory formation after mild COVID-19. Looking at the study overall: Most TCR clusters belonged to a single donor.

This clonotype was picked up a small number of times. What it recognizes is unknown. A clone one base away is much larger, so this may be a read error. Researchers used 5'RACE with constant-segment primers to make TCR alpha and TCR beta cDNA libraries that carry sample barcodes and UMIs. TCRdb ran MiXCR on the 5' RACE reads and lists one entry per CDR3 protein. The top ten hold roughly 23% of the sample, which has about 290,000 distinct CDR3 sequences, about 15% seen once. This CDR3 is 15 amino acids long. CDR1 MNHEY and CDR2 SVGEGT come from the germline V gene. V shed 4 bases and J shed 0 bases, with 10 bases lying between them. General study results and limits: The pre-infection memory compartment contained some responding clones, suggesting cross-reactive memory joined. CD4+ clones that contracted lay mainly in CM and EM; CD8+ ones lay in EMRA.

The TCR was taken from a man younger than 35 who had mild COVID-19 (a few samples of this study predate the infection). Cell type and time point are not known. The chain combines TRBV6-2 or TRBV6-3 with TRBJ2-1; a weak D match, TRBD1 (6 bases). Sequencing was done on a sample of PBMCs or a T cell subset sorted from them (not recorded which). Written as DNA, the CDR3 is TGTGCCAGCAGTTTACAGGGAACCTCCTACAATGAGCAGTTCTTC. Translating it yields CASSLQGTSYNEQFF.